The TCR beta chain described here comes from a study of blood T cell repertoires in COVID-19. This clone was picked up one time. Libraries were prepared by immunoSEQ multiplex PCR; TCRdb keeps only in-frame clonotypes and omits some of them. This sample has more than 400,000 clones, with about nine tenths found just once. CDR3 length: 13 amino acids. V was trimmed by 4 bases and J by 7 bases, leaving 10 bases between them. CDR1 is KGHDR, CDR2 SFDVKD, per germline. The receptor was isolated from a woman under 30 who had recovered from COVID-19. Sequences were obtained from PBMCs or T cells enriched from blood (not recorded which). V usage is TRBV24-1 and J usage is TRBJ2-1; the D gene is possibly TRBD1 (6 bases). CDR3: CATSESTGNEQFF. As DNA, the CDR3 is TGTGCCACCAGTGAATCTACAGGGAATGAGCAGTTCTTC.